Following are 5 T cell receptor beta chains from one sample sequenced in a study of breast tumors, draining lymph nodes, adjacent tissues. Samples came from axillary lymph nodes draining the breast cancer. One entry per CDR3 protein, called by TCRdb with MiXCR from the multiplex PCR reads. The table has approximately 200,000 distinct CDR3 sequences, approximately 30% seen once. Sample: axillary lymph node tissue. Source of these receptors: a female donor with breast cancer. Some clones in this sample may be carry-over from other donors' samples.

The chain joins TRBV6-1 to TRBJ2-7, with 9 bases lining up with TRBD2. The length of the CDR3 is 16 residues. Germline-derived CDR1 and CDR2 are MNHNS and SASEGT. After removal of 5 bases from V and 2 bases from J, the junction contained 10 bases not matched to a gene. Written as DNA, the CDR3 is TGTGCCAGCAGTCAAGGAATGACTAGCGGCACCTACGAGCAGTACTTC. Its translation is CASSQGMTSGTYEQYF.

This clonotype was observed at least ten times. This chain uses TRBV6-1 with TRBJ1-6; D is unclear. Germline CDR1 and CDR2: MNHNS and SASEGT. This CDR3 is 16 amino acids long. V was trimmed by 0 bases and J by 8 bases, leaving 14 bases between them. The CDR3 protein is CASSEAPGGGYSPLHF. CDR3 bases: TGTGCCAGCAGTGAAGCGCCCGGCGGAGGGTATTCACCCCTCCACTTT.

This clonotype was observed at least ten times. This sequence joins TRBV7-2 and TRBJ2-7, with 13 bases lining up with TRBD2. Germline assignment: CDR1 SGHTA and CDR2 FQGNSA. The J segment lost 7 bases and the V segment lost 5 bases, leaving 8 bases of the junction unmatched. This CDR3 has 15 residues. CDR3 DNA sequence: TGTGCCAGCAGCACCACTAGCGGGAGGGCCTTTGAGCAGTACTTC. Translated, it gives CASSTTSGRAFEQYF.

As concerns this clonotype: Being one base from a much bigger clone, this may be a read error. This chain joins TRBV6-2 or TRBV6-3 and TRBJ2-1; unclear D gene. V was shortened by 6 bases and J by 6 bases, with 9 bases between the two germline ends. This CDR3 region has 12 residues. Germline CDR1 reads MNHEY; CDR2 reads SVGEGT. The DNA of the CDR3 is TGTGCCAGCAGAGCACAGTGCAATGAGCAGTTCTTC. Amino acids: CASRAQCNEQFF.

This clonotype was picked up many times. This chain connects TRBV29-1 to TRBJ2-1; D gene ambiguous. The CDR3 spans 12 residues. With 2 bases removed from V and 5 bases from J, the gap between germline ends came to 7 bases. Looked up from germline, CDR1 is SQVTM and CDR2 is ANQGSEA. CDR3: CSVETGNNEQFF. In nucleotides, the CDR3 is TGCAGCGTTGAAACGGGTAACAATGAGCAGTTCTTC.